One sample yielded the 10 T cell receptor beta chains listed below, sequenced in a study of control samples from healthy donors and cancer patients (dated by TCRdb to about 2020). Libraries were made using the immunoSEQ multiplex PCR assay. Held by TCRdb, this immuneACCESS table contains in-frame sequences only and omits some clones. Under half of the omission traces to an unresolved V gene where checked; the cause of the rest is unknown. Present in this sample are more than 85,000 clones, approximately 84% of which were seen just once. The ten largest account for more than 30% of the sample. Sequenced sample: PBMCs. The source is a man in his 70s with lung cancer.

This sequence joins TRBV7-9 and TRBJ1-3; maybe TRBD1 (5 bases). The CDR3 sequence is 14 residues long. V lost 8 bases and J lost 0, with 11 bases in between. Germline assignment: CDR1 SEHNR and CDR2 FQNEAQ (reference sequence). The CDR3 loop reads CASWDASSGNTIYF. CDR3 in DNA: TGTGCCAGCTGGGACGCCAGCTCTGGAAACACCATATATTTT.

The rearrangement joins TRBV6-2 or TRBV6-3 to TRBJ1-2; D is unresolved. This CDR3 region has 14 residues. The germline V gene encodes CDR1 MNHEY and CDR2 SVGEGT. The V gene lost 4 bases and the J gene lost 1 base, with 10 bases spanning the gap. The CDR3 protein is CASSFEGLNYGYTF. Here the CDR3 DNA reads TGTGCCAGCAGTTTCGAAGGACTTAACTATGGCTACACCTTC.

This clone was seen many times. The chain combines TRBV7-9 with TRBJ1-3; D remains ambiguous. The V end was cut by 0 bases, the J end by 0 bases, with 9 bases between. The length of the CDR3 is 16 residues. CDR1 SEHNR and CDR2 FQNEAQ come from the germline V gene (reference sequence). For the CDR3, the DNA is TGTGCCAGCAGCTTAGCGGGCAGCTACTCTGGAAACACCATATATTTT. Its translation: CASSLAGSYSGNTIYF.

The gene calls are TRBV6-5 and TRBJ1-1, with 7 positions matching TRBD1. Germline values: CDR1 MNHEY, CDR2 SVGAGI. The V gene end was trimmed by 7 bases and the J gene end by 3 bases; junction bases not matched to a gene: 5. The CDR3 extends over 13 amino acids. The CDR3 sequence is CASILTGHTEAFF. The DNA of the CDR3 is TGTGCCAGCATTTTGACAGGGCACACTGAAGCTTTCTTT.

The chain combines TRBV6-6 with TRBJ2-1; maybe TRBD2 (6 bases). The germline gives CDR1 MNHNY, CDR2 SVGAGI (reference sequence). The V gene lost 6 bases and the J gene lost 1 base, with 13 bases spanning the gap. The length of the CDR3 is 15 residues. CDR3 residues: CASRRDSSSYNEQFF. CDR3 DNA sequence: TGTGCCAGCAGACGGGACTCATCTTCCTACAATGAGCAGTTCTTC.

The V gene is TRBV25-1, the J gene TRBJ1-1, with D uncertain. This CDR3 comprises 15 residues. Trimming took off 3 bases at V and 0 bases at J, with 11 bases between the two ends. CDR1 is MGHDK and CDR2 is SYGVNS in the germline V gene. CDR3 bases: TGTGCCAGCAGTGAGGGCGAACGGATGAACACTGAAGCTTTCTTT. Translating gives CASSEGERMNTEAFF. Supplemented by reference TRBV25-1 and TRBJ1-1, the full variable domain reads EADIYQTPRYLVIGTGKKITLECSQTMGHDKMYWYQQDPGMELHLIHYSYGVNSTEKGDLSSESTVSRIRTEHFPLTLESARPSHTSQYLCASSEGERMNTEAFFGQGTRLTVV.

The V and J genes are TRBV27 and TRBJ2-3; 9 bases are shared with TRBD1. Per the germline V gene, CDR1 is MNHEY and CDR2 is SMNVEV (reference sequence). Trimming removed 4 bases from V and 0 bases from J; junction bases left unmatched: 17. The CDR3 extends over 20 amino acids. DNA for the CDR3: TGTGCCAGCAGTTCTAAAACCCCCGGGACAGGGTGGATCAGCACAGATACGCAGTATTTT. Protein sequence: CASSSKTPGTGWISTDTQYF.

This clone was seen many times. The J gene is TRBJ1-1, the V gene TRBV7-8; D gene unclear. V was cut by 0 bases and J by 2 bases, with 13 bases left in between. The length of the CDR3 is 16 residues. Per germline, CDR1 SGHVS and CDR2 FQNEAQ. The CDR3 bases are TGTGCCAGCAGCTTAGCACCGCCCCCGACTAACACTGAAGCTTTCTTT. As protein: CASSLAPPPTNTEAFF.

With respect to this clone: A much larger clone lies a single base off, so this may be a read error. The rearrangement links TRBV7-9 to TRBJ1-5; TRBD1 matches at 8 bases. V trimming: 8 bases; J trimming: 4 bases; junction bases outside the gene matches: 1. CDR3 size: 12 residues. The germline V gene has CDR1 SEHNR and CDR2 FQNEAQ (reference sequence). The CDR3 loop reads CASGTGNQPQHF. The CDR3 nucleotides are TGTGCCAGCGGGACAGGAAATCAGCCCCAGCATTTT.

The chain employs TRBV7-3 and TRBJ2-3; D remains unclear. Germline V gives CDR1 SGHTA, CDR2 FQGTGA. The CDR3 contains 13 residues. V lost 0 bases, J lost 6 bases, and 7 bases lay in between. Here the CDR3 reads CASSLTGPDTQYF. DNA of the CDR3: TGTGCCAGCAGCTTAACAGGGCCTGATACGCAGTATTTT.